These 5 T cell receptor beta chains were all obtained from the same sample, sequenced in a study of blood T cells in healthy people across ages. A second PCR, run for about 7 to 11 cycles, used a sample-barcoded 5' primer plus a J-beta primer mix. One entry per CDR3 protein, called by TCRdb with MiXCR from the 5' RACE reads. The sample records almost 800,000 distinct CDR3 sequences, 58% being singletons. The sample comprised blood. These receptors were obtained from a man aged 25-45 years in good health.

The CDR3 sequence: CSVAGGLNYEQYF. In DNA, the CDR3 is TGCAGCGTTGCTGGAGGACTAAACTACGAGCAGTACTTC. The rearrangement links TRBV29-1 to TRBJ2-7; a weak D match, TRBD2 (6 bases). V gave up 4 bases and J gave up 3 bases, with 13 bases separating them. The CDR3 spans 13 residues. Germline V gives CDR1 SQVTM, CDR2 ANQGSEA.

This clonotype turned up a few times. V gene TRBV4-2 combines with J gene TRBJ2-3, with D possibly called TRBD1 or TRBD2 (6 bases each). V shed 9 bases and J shed 6 bases, with 22 bases lying between them. CDR1 is LGHNA, CDR2 YNFKEQ, per germline. The CDR3 loop spans 15 amino acids. The CDR3 region is CASTQGLPAGDTQYF. CDR3 sequence (DNA): TGTGCCAGTACACAGGGACTCCCCGCTGGGGATACGCAGTATTTT.

The chain recombines TRBV7-2 with TRBJ2-7, with D possibly TRBD2 on 7 matching bases. V was trimmed by 5 bases and J by 1 base, leaving 15 bases between them. CDR3 length: 15 residues. The germline V gene has CDR1 SGHTA and CDR2 FQGNSA. This chain's CDR3 is CASSPGGGGSYEQYF. The CDR3 DNA sequence: TGTGCCAGCAGCCCTGGGGGCGGGGGATCCTACGAGCAGTACTTC.

The chain employs TRBV2 and TRBJ1-6; 9 bases match TRBD1. The CDR3 covers 15 residues. The germline gives CDR1 SNHLY, CDR2 FYNNEI. The junction had 8 bases not matched to a gene; V was cut back by 7 bases and J by 7 bases. The CDR3 DNA follows: TGTGCCAGCACTGTGACGGGACAGGGCAATTCACCCCTCCACTTT. It encodes CASTVTGQGNSPLHF.

This chain connects TRBV7-9 to TRBJ1-2, with a possible D match to TRBD1 (5 bases). V dropped 1 base and J dropped 12 bases, with 15 bases sitting between them. The CDR3 covers 13 residues. CDR1 and CDR2 (germline): SEHNR, FQNEAQ (reference sequence). This chain's CDR3 is CASSLDPGAGDTF. CDR3 nucleotide sequence: TGTGCCAGCAGCTTAGACCCCGGGGCCGGGGACACCTTC.